Presented here are 21 T cell receptor beta chains from one specimen sequenced in a study of CXCR3-negative and CXCR3-positive naive CD8 T cells. UMI-labeled TRB cDNA libraries were prepared by 5' RACE. TCRdb reprocessed the 5' RACE reads and reports one entry per CDR3 protein, with no DNA. This sample contains around 56,000 distinct CDR3 sequences. What was sequenced was naive CXCR3- CD8+ T cells from blood. The subset denotes: CD45RO-CCR7+CD27+CD95- naive CD8+ T cells lacking CXCR3 (TNR3-). Receptors were obtained from a human donor in good health. Some clones in this sample may be carry-over from other donors' samples.

This sequence joins TRBV25-1 and TRBJ2-7; TCRdb's D call, TRBD1, is unchecked because there is no DNA. The CDR3 length is 14 residues. Germline assignment: CDR1 MGHDK and CDR2 SYGVNS. The CDR3 reads CASSSIQGAYEQYF.

This chain connects TRBV10-1 to TRBJ1-5; as DNA is missing, the TRBD1 call by TCRdb cannot be tested. The CDR3 consists of 14 residues. Germline V lookup: CDR1 WNHNN, CDR2 SYGVQD (reference sequence). This CDR3 is CASRGQSSNQPQHF.

J is TRBJ2-2 and V is TRBV6-2 or TRBV6-3. Germline V gene data show CDR1 as MNHEY and CDR2 as SVGEGT. This CDR3 is 15 amino acids long. CDR3 amino acids: CASRDSIHLTGELFF.

The chain combines TRBV7-2 with TRBJ2-3; the D call of TRBD2 rests on TCRdb alone, since no DNA is present to check it. Germline loops: CDR1 SGHTA, CDR2 FQGNSA. CDR3 length equals 15 residues. The CDR3 here is CASTRTSGAADTQYF.

The chain joins TRBV10-3 to TRBJ2-5; the D gene TCRdb calls, TRBD1, cannot be checked with no DNA. This CDR3 has 15 amino acids. Per the germline V gene, CDR1 is ENHRY and CDR2 is SYGVKD. The CDR3 loop reads CAITDWGEPQETQYF.

The chain employs TRBV14 and TRBJ2-3; no DNA is available, so the TRBD1 call from TCRdb remains unchecked. CDR3 size: 15 residues. The germline V gene has CDR1 SGHDN and CDR2 FVKESK. The chain's CDR3 is CASSQVSPDTDTQYF. The entire variable domain, with the rest obtained from reference TRBV14 and TRBJ2-3, is as follows: EAGVTQFPSHSVIEKGQTVTLRCDPISGHDNLYWYRRVMGKEIKFLLHFVKESKQDESGMPNNRFLAERTGGTYSTLKVQPAELEDSGVYFCASSQVSPDTDTQYFGPGTRLTVL.

The chain is built from TRBV3-1 and TRBJ1-1. Germline assignment: CDR1 LGHDT and CDR2 YNNKEL (reference sequence). The CDR3 is 13 residues long. The chain's CDR3 is CASSHRHVTEAFF.

The rearrangement links TRBV4-3 to TRBJ2-7; TCRdb names TRBD1, which stays unverified in the absence of DNA. The CDR3 covers 16 residues. CDR1 and CDR2 (germline): LGHNA, YSLEER. The CDR3 region is CASSQVDGTYSYEQYF.

The rearrangement joins TRBV20-1 to TRBJ1-2. CDR1 DFQATT and CDR2 SNEGSKA come from the germline V gene (reference sequence). There are 14 residues in the CDR3. CDR3 sequence: CSAIASGRYYGYTF.

J is TRBJ2-5 and V is TRBV9; TCRdb designates TRBD1, a call that cannot be tested without DNA. Germline V gene lookup returns CDR1 SGDLS and CDR2 YYNGEE. The CDR3 length is 15 residues. CDR3 loop: CASSGTGDLGETQYF.

The chain employs TRBV27 and TRBJ2-3. Germline CDR1 MNHEY, CDR2 SMNVEV (reference sequence). The CDR3 is 14 amino acids. CDR3 in amino acids: CASTSLDSSDTQYF.

The rearrangement uses TRBV6-2 or TRBV6-3 and TRBJ2-7; lacking DNA, the TRBD1 call made by TCRdb goes unchecked. The CDR3 contains 14 residues. From germline, CDR1 is MNHEY and CDR2 SVGEGT. CDR3: CASSYPPGPYEQYF.

The rearrangement links TRBV4-3 to TRBJ1-5. The CDR3 sequence is 15 residues long. The V gene's germline CDR1 is LGHNA and CDR2 YSLEER. CDR3 loop: CASSQDRVGNQPQHF.

The chain is built from TRBV7-2 and TRBJ2-5; TCRdb's D call, TRBD2, is unchecked because there is no DNA. This CDR3 is 13 amino acids long. Germline lookup yields CDR1 SGHTA and CDR2 FQGNSA. The CDR3 spells CASRLLAEETQYF.

The CDR3: CASRHTGANEQFF. The chain joins TRBV11-3 to TRBJ2-1; TCRdb's D call of TRBD1 is untestable without DNA. CDR3 size: 13 residues. In germline, CDR1 is SGHNT, CDR2 YENEEA.

The CDR3 sequence is CASRPRDASEKLFF. J is TRBJ1-4 and V is TRBV2; the TRBD1 assignment by TCRdb is unverifiable without DNA. From germline, CDR1 is SNHLY and CDR2 FYNNEI. The CDR3 has 14 residues. The whole variable domain, filled in from reference TRBV2 and TRBJ1-4, reads EPEVTQTPSHQVTQMGQEVILRCVPISNHLYFYWYRQILGQKVEFLVSFYNNEISEKSEIFDDQFSVERPDGSNFTLKIRSTKLEDSAMYFCASRPRDASEKLFFGSGTQLSVL.

The rearrangement links TRBV7-2 to TRBJ2-3; with no DNA, the TCRdb D assignment of TRBD2 cannot be verified. This CDR3 has 14 amino acids. Germline V gene lookup returns CDR1 SGHTA and CDR2 FQGNSA. CDR3 protein: CASSLLEGPRAQYF.

The chain has TRBV7-9 and TRBJ2-1. In germline, CDR1 is SEHNR, CDR2 FQNEAQ (reference sequence). The CDR3 contains 15 residues. CDR3 protein: CASSLVPSRSNEQFF.

The J gene is TRBJ2-1, the V gene TRBV7-9; the TRBD2 assignment by TCRdb is unverifiable without DNA. The germline gives CDR1 SEHNR, CDR2 FQNEAQ (reference sequence). This CDR3 is built from 18 residues. The CDR3 is CASSLEPASAGRYNEQFF.

This sequence joins TRBV3-1 and TRBJ2-7; TCRdb's D call, TRBD1, is unchecked because there is no DNA. Germline loops: CDR1 LGHDT, CDR2 YNNKEL (reference sequence). The length of the CDR3 is 17 residues. This CDR3 is CASSQEKPGQGYYEQYF.

The chain combines TRBV3-1 with TRBJ1-6; as DNA is missing, the TRBD1 call by TCRdb cannot be tested. The CDR3 runs to 15 residues. CDR1 is LGHDT, CDR2 YNNKEL, per germline (reference sequence). This CDR3 is CASSPRQGSDSPLHF.